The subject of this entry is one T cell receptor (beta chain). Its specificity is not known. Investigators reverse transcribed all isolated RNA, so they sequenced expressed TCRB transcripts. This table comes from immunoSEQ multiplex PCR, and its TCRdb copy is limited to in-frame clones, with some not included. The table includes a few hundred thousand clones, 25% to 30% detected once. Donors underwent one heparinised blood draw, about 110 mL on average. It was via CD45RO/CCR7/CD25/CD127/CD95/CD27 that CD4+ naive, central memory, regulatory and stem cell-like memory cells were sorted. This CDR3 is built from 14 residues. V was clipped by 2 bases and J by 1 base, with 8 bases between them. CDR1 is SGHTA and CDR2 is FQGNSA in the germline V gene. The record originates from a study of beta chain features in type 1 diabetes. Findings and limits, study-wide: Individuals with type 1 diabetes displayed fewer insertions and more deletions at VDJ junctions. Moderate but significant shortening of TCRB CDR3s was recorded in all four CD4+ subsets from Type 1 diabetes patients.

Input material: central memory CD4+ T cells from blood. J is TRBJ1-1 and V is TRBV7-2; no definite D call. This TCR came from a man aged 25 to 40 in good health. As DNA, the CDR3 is TGTGCCAGCAGCTTAAATCAAGGGAACACTGAAGCTTTCTTT. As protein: CASSLNQGNTEAFF.